One sample yielded the 18 T cell receptor beta chains listed below, sequenced in a study of control samples from healthy donors and cancer patients. TCRdb's copy holds only in-frame clones and misses some; the assay was immunoSEQ multiplex PCR. The sample holds 100,000 to 150,000 clones, roughly 87% seen once. The sample taken for sequencing was blood. These receptors originate from a man aged 18 to 29 in good health.

The chain is built from TRBV3-1 (or the pseudogene TRBV3-2) and TRBJ2-1, with 12 nucleotides matching TRBD2. The germline V gene has CDR1 LGHDT and CDR2 YNNKEL (reference sequence). V gave up 5 bases and J gave up 4 bases; unmatched junction bases: 9. CDR3 length: 17 amino acids. The CDR3 bases are TGTGCCAGCAGCACTTCAGGACTAGCGGGACATTACAATGAGCAGTTCTTC. It specifies CASSTSGLAGHYNEQFF.

The rearrangement uses TRBV6-5 and TRBJ2-7; no clear D. Looked up from germline, CDR1 is MNHEY and CDR2 is SVGAGI. V was clipped by 5 bases and J by 3 bases, with 14 bases between them. The CDR3 is 14 residues long. The DNA of the CDR3 is TGTGCCAGCAGTCCGGGTATGTTGAGCTACGAGCAGTACTTC. Its translation is CASSPGMLSYEQYF.

The rearrangement links TRBV28 to TRBJ2-7, with 8 bases identical to TRBD1. The CDR3 runs to 17 residues. V lost 4 bases to trimming and J lost 0 bases; unmatched junction nucleotides: 11. CDR1 and CDR2 (germline): MDHEN, SYDVKM. DNA for the CDR3: TGTGCCAGCAGTTCCATCCCTGGACAGGGCAGCTCCTACGAGCAGTACTTC. Its protein product is CASSSIPGQGSSYEQYF.

This rearrangement joins TRBV2 to TRBJ1-2, with TRBD1 as a possible D gene (5 bases). The CDR3 is 13 amino acids. Germline assignment: CDR1 SNHLY and CDR2 FYNNEI. V was pared by 4 bases and J by 4 bases, with 10 bases between. The CDR3 coding sequence is TGTGCCAGCAGTGTAGGGGTCGGCTATGGCTACACCTTC. It specifies CASSVGVGYGYTF.

V is TRBV27 and J is TRBJ2-7; D possibly matches TRBD1 or TRBD2 (6 bases each). The CDR3 spans 17 residues. Germline CDR1 MNHEY, CDR2 SMNVEV (reference sequence). Trimming stripped 5 bases from V and 2 bases from J, with 22 bases between. CDR3 residues: CASSQQPLGGQTYEQYF. The CDR3 coding sequence is TGTGCCAGCAGTCAACAACCCCTGGGGGGACAAACCTACGAGCAGTACTTC.

This clone was detected a few times. The chain uses TRBV5-1 and TRBJ2-2; D may match TRBD1 or TRBD2 (5 bases each). From germline, CDR1 is SGHRS and CDR2 YFSETQ. Between the trimmed V and J ends, which lost 3 bases and 7 bases, there was a span of 10 bases. The CDR3 totals 13 residues. CDR3 residues: CASSSGGGGELFF. Written as DNA, the CDR3 is TGCGCCAGCAGCTCTGGGGGTGGCGGGGAGCTGTTTTTT.

This clone was seen only once. This chain connects TRBV5-6 to TRBJ2-7, with 7 positions matching TRBD2. V lost 5 bases, J lost 3 bases, and 5 bases stayed unmatched. This CDR3 has 13 amino acids. CDR1 SGHDT and CDR2 YYEEEE come from the germline V gene. CDR3 region: CASSPGTIYEQYF. CDR3 nucleotide sequence: TGTGCCAGCAGTCCCGGGACTATCTACGAGCAGTACTTC.

The rearrangement joins TRBV18 to TRBJ2-5; 7 nucleotides line up with TRBD1. J gave up 2 bases and V 2 bases, and 2 bases lay outside the gene matches. Germline lookup yields CDR1 KGHSH and CDR2 LQKENI. The CDR3 contains 14 residues. This CDR3 reads CASSPGTVQETQYF. The CDR3 coding sequence is TGTGCCAGCTCACCAGGGACAGTACAAGAGACCCAGTACTTC. The full variable domain, completed using reference TRBV18 and TRBJ2-5, is NAGVMQNPRHLVRRRGQEARLRCSPMKGHSHVYWYRQLPEEGLKFMVYLQKENIIDESGMPKERFSAEFPKEGPSILRIQQVVRGDSAAYFCASSPGTVQETQYFGPGTRLLVL.

This clone showed up just once. J is TRBJ1-4 and V is TRBV28, with unresolved D. Trimming pared 4 bases from V and 5 bases from J, leaving 11 bases between. The CDR3 runs 14 residues. From germline, CDR1 is MDHEN and CDR2 SYDVKM. In DNA, the CDR3 is TGTGCCAGCAGTTCGGAATTCGGGAATGAAAAACTGTTTTTT. Translating gives CASSSEFGNEKLFF.

This chain links TRBV12-3 or TRBV12-4 with TRBJ1-6; TRBD1 is a possible D gene (6 bases). CDR3 length: 13 amino acids. Between the trimmed V and J ends, which lost 5 bases and 8 bases, there was a span of 10 bases. CDR3 region: CASSRNRDSPLHF. The DNA for the CDR3 is TGTGCCAGCAGTCGAAACAGGGATTCACCCCTCCACTTT.

This chain uses TRBV27 with TRBJ2-4; TRBD1 matches at 8 bases. The CDR3 runs 15 residues. Germline values: CDR1 MNHEY, CDR2 SMNVEV (reference sequence). Trimming took 2 bases from V and 4 from J; bases not matched to a gene: 4. The CDR3 sequence is CASSLRGDRKNIQYF. The CDR3 bases are TGTGCCAGCAGTTTAAGGGGGGACAGGAAAAACATTCAGTACTTC.

This clone has a count of ten or more. The chain couples TRBV6-2 or TRBV6-3 to TRBJ1-2; TRBD1 aligns across 9 bases. Trimming cost V 5 bases and J 2 bases; bases outside gene matches: 3. Germline V gene sequence: CDR1 MNHEY, CDR2 SVGEGT. The CDR3 runs 14 residues. The CDR3 loop is CASSTGTGNYGYTF. CDR3 coding DNA: TGTGCCAGCAGTACAGGGACAGGGAACTATGGCTACACCTTC.

The sample holds a few counts of this clone. This chain uses TRBV4-1 with TRBJ2-1; 9 bases agree with TRBD2. CDR1 and CDR2 (germline): MGHRA, YSYEKL. This CDR3 contains 18 residues. With 0 bases clipped from V and 7 bases from J, the junction kept 13 bases outside the gene matches. The DNA of the CDR3 is TGCGCCAGCAGCCAAGATCCAGGACTAGCGTGGGAGACAAATGAGCAGTTCTTC. The encoded protein is CASSQDPGLAWETNEQFF.

This clone occurred a few times. This rearrangement joins TRBV18 to TRBJ1-5, with 7 bases lining up with TRBD1. V trimming: 1 base; J trimming: 2 bases; junction bases outside the gene matches: 5. The CDR3 has 16 residues. The germline V gene has CDR1 KGHSH and CDR2 LQKENI. Written as DNA, the CDR3 is TGTGCCAGCTCACCACGACAGGGAGAGGGCAATCAGCCCCAGCATTTT. It is translated as CASSPRQGEGNQPQHF.

A single count supports this clone. This rearrangement joins TRBV5-5 to TRBJ2-7; 9 bases agree with TRBD2. The germline gives CDR1 SGHKS, CDR2 YYEKEE (reference sequence). CDR3 length: 17 amino acids. Unmatched junction bases numbered 15, after V lost 1 base and J lost 7 bases. This CDR3 is CASSLMFLGSGRVEQYF. Written as DNA, the CDR3 is TGTGCCAGCAGCTTGATGTTCTTGGGTAGCGGGAGAGTTGAGCAGTACTTC.

V gene TRBV5-5 combines with J gene TRBJ1-1; D uncertain. Germline CDR1 reads SGHKS; CDR2 reads YYEKEE (reference sequence). The CDR3 spans 13 residues. V lost 0 bases, J lost 4 bases, and 7 bases lay in between. The CDR3 coding sequence is TGTGCCAGCAGCTTGGGAGTGGGCACTGAAGCTTTCTTT. Translation: CASSLGVGTEAFF. The full variable domain, completed using reference TRBV5-5 and TRBJ1-1, is DAGVTQSPTHLIKTRGQQVTLRCSPISGHKSVSWYQQVLGQGPQFIFQYYEKEERGRGNFPDRFSARQFPNYSSELNVNALLLGDSALYLCASSLGVGTEAFFGQGTRLTVV.

The rearrangement links TRBV7-2 to TRBJ1-1; possible D gene TRBD1, 6 bases. The CDR3 length is 13 residues. Germline V gives CDR1 SGHTA, CDR2 FQGNSA. The V and J ends lost 7 bases and 4 bases respectively, with 13 bases between them. The CDR3 protein is CASTTNRATEAFF. CDR3 DNA sequence: TGTGCCAGCACCACGAACAGGGCCACTGAAGCTTTCTTT.

The chain couples TRBV7-9 to TRBJ2-7, with 7 bases aligning to TRBD2. After removal of 3 bases from V and 4 bases from J, the junction contained 9 bases not matched to a gene. The germline V gene encodes CDR1 SEHNR and CDR2 FQNEAQ (reference sequence). This CDR3 has 15 amino acids. The CDR3 sequence is CASSFPAGVRYEQYF. CDR3 in DNA: TGTGCCAGCAGCTTTCCGGCGGGAGTGAGGTACGAGCAGTACTTC.